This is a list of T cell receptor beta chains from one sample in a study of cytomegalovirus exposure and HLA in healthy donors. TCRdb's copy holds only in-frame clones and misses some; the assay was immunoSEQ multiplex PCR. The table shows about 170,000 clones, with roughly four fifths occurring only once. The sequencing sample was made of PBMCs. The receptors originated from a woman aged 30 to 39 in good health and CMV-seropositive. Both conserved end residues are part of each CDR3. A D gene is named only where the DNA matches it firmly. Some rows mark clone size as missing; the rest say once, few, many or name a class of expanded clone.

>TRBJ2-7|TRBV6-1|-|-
TGTGCCAGCAGTGGATGGCTCTTATCGGGGGTGGACGAGCAGTACTTC
CASSGWLLSGVDEQYF
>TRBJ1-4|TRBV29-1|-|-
TGCAGCGTTGACCCAGGCGGGAATGAAAAACTGTTTTTT
CSVDPGGNEKLFF
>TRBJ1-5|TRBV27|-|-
TGTGCCAGCAGTATCCATAGCAATCAGCCCCAGCATTTT
CASSIHSNQPQHF
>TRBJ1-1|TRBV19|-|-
TGTGCCAGTAGTACAGCGGACAGTTGGATGAACACTGAAGCTTTCTTT
CASSTADSWMNTEAFF
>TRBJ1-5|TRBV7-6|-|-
TGTGCCAGCAGCGGGCAATGCTTTAGCAATCAGCCCCAGCATTTT
CASSGQCFSNQPQHF
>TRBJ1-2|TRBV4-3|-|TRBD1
TGCGCCAGCAGCGGGAAACAGGGGTGGAACTATGGCTACACCTTC
CASSGKQGWNYGYTF
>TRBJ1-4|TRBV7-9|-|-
TGTGCCAGCAGCTTTAGACAAGAGGAAAAACTGTTTTTT
CASSFRQEEKLFF
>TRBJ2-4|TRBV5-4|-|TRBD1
TGTGCCAGCAGCTTCCCCTCGGGACAGGGGAACATTCAGTACTTC
CASSFPSGQGNIQYF
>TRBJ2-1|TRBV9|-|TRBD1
TGTGCCAGCAGCGTGTCCCGGGACAGGGCCTATGAGCAGTTCTTC
CASSVSRDRAYEQFF
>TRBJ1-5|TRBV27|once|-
TGTGCCAGCGGGTCGCGGCGAAATCAGCCCCAGCATTTT
CASGSRRNQPQHF
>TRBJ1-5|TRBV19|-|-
TGTGCCAGTAGTATAGGGACACCTAGCAATCAGCCCCAGCATTTT
CASSIGTPSNQPQHF
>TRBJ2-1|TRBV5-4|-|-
TGTGCCAGCTTACGGCCGGGTAACAATGAGCAGTTCTTC
CASLRPGNNEQFF
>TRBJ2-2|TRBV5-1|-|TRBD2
TGCGCCAGCAGCAGTGGACTAGCGGTTAACACCGGGGAGCTGTTTTTT
CASSSGLAVNTGELFF
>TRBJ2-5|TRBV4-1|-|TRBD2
TGCGCCAGCAGCCCCGCTAGCGGGGGGGCAGGGTTGGAGACCCAGTACTTC
CASSPASGGAGLETQYF
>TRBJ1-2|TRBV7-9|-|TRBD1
TGTGCCAGCAGCCGAGGGAATACAGGGGGGAACTATGGCTACACCTTC
CASSRGNTGGNYGYTF
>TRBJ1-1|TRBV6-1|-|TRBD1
TGTGCCAGCAGTGCCAGACAGGGGGCAGGGCCTTTCTTT
CASSARQGAGPFF
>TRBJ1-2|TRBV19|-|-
TGTGCCAGTAGTACCCTGTACGTGGAGGGCTACACCTTC
CASSTLYVEGYTF
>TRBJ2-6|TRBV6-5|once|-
TGTGCCAGCAGTTACTCAGGGGTTGGGGCCAACGTCCTGACTTTC
CASSYSGVGANVLTF
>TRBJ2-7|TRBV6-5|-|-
TGTGCCAGCAGGCGAACAGGGTCCTTCTCCTACGAGCAGTACTTC
CASRRTGSFSYEQYF
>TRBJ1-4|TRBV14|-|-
TGTGCCAGCAGCCAGCGGCTCCGCGGTAATGAAAAACTGTTTTTT
CASSQRLRGNEKLFF
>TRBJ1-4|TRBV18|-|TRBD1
TGTGCCAGCTCACCAGAGCCGAACAGGGGTACTAATGAAAAACTGTTTTTT
CASSPEPNRGTNEKLFF
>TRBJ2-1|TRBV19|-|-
TGTGCCAGCTCCCGGGACTGTCCTTACAATGAGCAGTTCTTC
CASSRDCPYNEQFF
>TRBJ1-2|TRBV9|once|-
TGTGCCAGCAGCCCGGGGGACTATGGCTACACCTTC
CASSPGDYGYTF
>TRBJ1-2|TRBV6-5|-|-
TGTGCCAGCAAGAGACAGGCGAACTATGGCTACACCTTC
CASKRQANYGYTF
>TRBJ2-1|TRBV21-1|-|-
TGTGCCAGCGGGGGACTAGCGGGAGGGATTGGCCACAATGAGCAGTTCTTC
CASGGLAGGIGHNEQFF
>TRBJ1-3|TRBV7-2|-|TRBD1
TGTGCCAGCAGCTCGCCTCCGGGACAGGGTACTCCTGGAAACACCATATATTTT
CASSSPPGQGTPGNTIYF
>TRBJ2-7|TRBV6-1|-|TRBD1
TGTGCCAGCAGTGACCTGGACAGGGGTAACTACGAGCAGTACTTC
CASSDLDRGNYEQYF
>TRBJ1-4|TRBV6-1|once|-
TGTGCCAGCACCCTATTGGGGGGTGATGAAAAACTGTTTTTT
CASTLLGGDEKLFF
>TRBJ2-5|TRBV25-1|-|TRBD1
TGTGCCAGCAGTTTAACACTTGGACAGGGGGGGCGGGAGACCCAGTACTTC
CASSLTLGQGGRETQYF
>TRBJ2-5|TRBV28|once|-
TGTGCCAGCATGGGATCCCAGGGGGGTGAGACCCAGTACTTC
CASMGSQGGETQYF
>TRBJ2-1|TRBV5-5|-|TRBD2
TGTGCCAGCAGCTCGACTAGCGCGTACAATGAGCAGTTCTTC
CASSSTSAYNEQFF
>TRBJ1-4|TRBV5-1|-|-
TGCGCCAGCAGCTTAGGGGTTAATGAAAAACTGTTTTTT
CASSLGVNEKLFF
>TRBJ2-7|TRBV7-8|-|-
TGTGCCAGCAGCCCCCAGTCGAAAGAGCAGTACTTC
CASSPQSKEQYF
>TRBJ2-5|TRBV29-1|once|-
TGCAGCGTTGTACAAGAAGAGACCCAGTACTTC
CSVVQEETQYF
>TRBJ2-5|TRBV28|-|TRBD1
TGTGCCAGCAGTCAAGTCGACAGGGACCAAGAGACCCAGTACTTC
CASSQVDRDQETQYF
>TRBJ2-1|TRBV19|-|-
TGTGCCAGTAGTATAGAGTCGGGGGGCCGCAATGAGCAGTTCTTC
CASSIESGGRNEQFF
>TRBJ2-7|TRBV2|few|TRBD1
TGTGCCAGCAGTGTCGGACAGGCCTACGAGCAGTACTTC
CASSVGQAYEQYF
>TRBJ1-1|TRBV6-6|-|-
TGTGCCAGCAGTTACTCGTCCTCTGAAGCTTTCTTT
CASSYSSSEAFF
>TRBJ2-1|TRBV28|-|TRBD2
TGTGCCAGCAGTTTAGTGAGGGCGGGGGGGCGGTTTTACAATGAGCAGTTCTTC
CASSLVRAGGRFYNEQFF
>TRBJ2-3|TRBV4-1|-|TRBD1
TGCGCCAGCAGCCAAGCGGGACAGGGGGTGACAGATACGCAGTATTTT
CASSQAGQGVTDTQYF
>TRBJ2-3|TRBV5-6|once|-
TGTGCCAGCAGCTTGGTGACAGAGATCCGCCGGCGGGATACGCAGTATTTT
CASSLVTEIRRRDTQYF
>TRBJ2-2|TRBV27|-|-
TGTGCCAGCAGCTTTACTCGTACCGGGGAGCTGTTTTTT
CASSFTRTGELFF
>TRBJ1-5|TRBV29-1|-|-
TGCAGCGCCCTTATACCGGGGTCGGGTGATCAGCCCCAGCATTTT
CSALIPGSGDQPQHF
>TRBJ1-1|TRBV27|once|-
TGTGCCAGCAGCCTCGTCTTGAACACTGAAGCTTTCTTT
CASSLVLNTEAFF
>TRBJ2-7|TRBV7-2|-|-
TGTGCCAGCAGCTTTAATTCCTACGAGCAGTACTTC
CASSFNSYEQYF
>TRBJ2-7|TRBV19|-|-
TGTGCCAGTAGTTCAGGACAGTCCTACGAGCAGTACTTC
CASSSGQSYEQYF
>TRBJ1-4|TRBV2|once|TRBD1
TGTGCCAGCAGCTGGACAGGGGAAAGAGAAAAACTGTTTTTT
CASSWTGEREKLFF